Below are 5 T cell receptor beta chains sequenced from a single sample in a study of vaccination effects on CD4 cells after COVID-19. Their antigens are not known. With roughly nine days of culture completed, CD4+ T cells were isolated. Two doses of BNT162b2 or mRNA-1273 vaccine were administered to participants. Produced via immunoSEQ multiplex PCR; TCRdb's table is partial and in-frame only. The data show 43,000 or so clones, around 70% seen once. Source: CD4+ T cells from PBMCs cultured without peptide, taken after COVID-19 vaccination. Every receptor here comes from a human donor who received a COVID-19 vaccine.

The chain is built from TRBV19 and TRBJ1-1, with D possibly TRBD1 on 6 matching bases. From germline, CDR1 is LNHDA and CDR2 SQIVND (reference sequence). The CDR3 is 14 residues long. V dropped 6 bases and J dropped 1 base, with 12 bases sitting between them. Written as DNA, the CDR3 is TGTGCCAGTAGACAGGGACGCCGGAACACTGAAGCTTTCTTT. It translates to CASRQGRRNTEAFF.

This clone turned up a few times. As DNA, the CDR3 is TGTGCCAGCAGCCAAACCGGGACAGGGGATATAACCCAGTACTTC. This gives the protein CASSQTGTGDITQYF. The chain employs TRBV7-6 and TRBJ2-5, with 10 bases lining up with TRBD1. The CDR3 consists of 15 residues. Trimming removed 5 bases from V and 8 bases from J; junction bases left unmatched: 11. Germline V gives CDR1 SGHVS, CDR2 FNYEAQ.

The chain uses TRBV6-1 and TRBJ1-6, with 12 bases that match TRBD1. The CDR3 has 17 amino acids. Germline CDR1 is MNHNS and CDR2 is SASEGT. Losses at the gene ends were 3 bases for V and 9 bases for J; bases not matched to a gene: 9. CDR3 region: CASSDVWDRGHSSPLHF. CDR3 DNA sequence: TGTGCCAGCAGTGACGTTTGGGACAGGGGGCATAGTTCACCCCTCCACTTT.

V gene TRBV5-5 combines with J gene TRBJ1-3; D is perhaps TRBD1 (6 bases). The germline V and J ends were trimmed by 0 bases and 0 bases, with 10 bases remaining between them. The CDR3 has 16 residues. CDR1 is SGHKS, CDR2 YYEKEE, per germline (reference sequence). The CDR3 loop is CASSLGARGSGNTIYF. CDR3 bases: TGTGCCAGCAGCTTGGGGGCCAGGGGCTCTGGAAACACCATATATTTT.

The genes are TRBV23-1 and TRBJ1-2; no definite D call. TRBV23-1 carries the ORF label, with uncertain function. The CDR3 consists of 16 residues. V shed 0 bases and J shed 4 bases, with 15 bases lying between them. The CDR3 nucleotides read TGCGCCAGCAGTCAATCAGAGGCTGAGGGAACCTATGGCTACACCTTC. Encoded protein: CASSQSEAEGTYGYTF.